This entry lists 28 T cell receptor beta chains sequenced from one sample in a study of Ad26.COV2.S vaccination and SARS-CoV-2 variants (dated by TCRdb to 2020 to 2022). The library was obtained by the immunoSEQ multiplex PCR assay. The immuneACCESS repertoire file appears here via TCRdb, limited to in-frame rearrangements. These files lack a portion of the clones; in checked studies, under half of the deficit traces to unresolved V genes, and the cause of the others is not known. This sample lists about 680,000 clones; about 89% were detected once. The ten largest clonotypes hold approximately 1.5% of the sample. The intended sense of this specimen's treatment or condition label: roughly 20 received Ad26.COV2.S at low or high dose, single or two shots; about 5 received placebo; per-sample allocation not given. Repertoires of vaccine and placebo recipients were sequenced from samples collected on day 63 after the first injection.

Here the sequenced sample was peripheral blood, taken in a trial of Ad26.COV2.S vaccine versus placebo. The source of these receptors is a person between 18 and 60 years old who received the Ad26.COV2.S COVID-19 vaccine or a placebo.

The J gene is TRBJ2-1, the V gene TRBV11-3; 7 bases match TRBD1. CDR1 and CDR2 (germline): SGHNT, YENEEA. CDR3 size: 16 residues. Trimming removed 3 bases from V and 8 bases from J; junction bases left unmatched: 13. CDR3 coding DNA: TGTGCCAGCAGCTTCGCTAGCTTCAGGGGGAACGATGAGCAGTTCTTC. The encoded protein is CASSFASFRGNDEQFF.

The chain employs TRBV19 and TRBJ2-1; unclear D gene. V shed 2 bases and J shed 6 bases, with 8 bases lying between them. The CDR3 is 13 residues long. CDR1 and CDR2 from the germline V gene are LNHDA and SQIVND (reference sequence). The CDR3 loop reads CASSISISNEQFF. CDR3 in DNA: TGTGCCAGTAGTATATCTATTTCCAATGAGCAGTTCTTC.

The chain has TRBV27 and TRBJ1-5, with unresolved D. The CDR3 runs 14 residues. Germline V gives CDR1 MNHEY, CDR2 SMNVEV (reference sequence). V was cut by 1 base and J by 2 bases, with 6 bases left in between. The CDR3 loop reads CASSLLGGNQPQHF. The CDR3 DNA reads as TGTGCCAGCAGTTTATTGGGCGGCAATCAGCCCCAGCATTTT.

This clone appeared a few times. The chain has TRBV30 and TRBJ1-1; TRBD1 matches at 8 bases. Looked up from germline, CDR1 is GTSNPN and CDR2 is SVGIG (reference sequence). The CDR3 loop spans 19 amino acids. Trimming removed 2 bases from V and 0 bases from J; junction bases left unmatched: 17. CDR3 coding DNA: TGTGCCTGGAGTCGCTTGGAGTCAAGGACAGGGTTCATGAACACTGAAGCTTTCTTT. Its protein product is CAWSRLESRTGFMNTEAFF. The full variable domain, its missing parts supplied by reference TRBV30 and TRBJ1-1, is SQTIHQWPATLVQPVGSPLSLECTVEGTSNPNLYWYRQAAGRGLQLLFYSVGIGQISSEVPQNLSASRPQDRQFILSSKKLLLSDSGFYLCAWSRLESRTGFMNTEAFFGQGTRLTVV.

This rearrangement joins TRBV20-1 to TRBJ1-4; D remains ambiguous. There are 11 residues in the CDR3. Germline lookup yields CDR1 DFQATT and CDR2 SNEGSKA (reference sequence). Trimming removed 5 bases at V and 14 bases at J, with 15 bases between. The CDR3 is CSARAPEVLFF. The DNA for the CDR3 is TGCAGTGCTCGTGCGCCTGAAGTTCTGTTTTTT.

As for this clone: Additional DNA sequences in this sample encode the identical CDR3. The rearrangement links TRBV7-6 to TRBJ1-2; a possible D gene is TRBD1 (6 bases). The germline V gene has CDR1 SGHVS and CDR2 FNYEAQ. The CDR3 is 12 amino acids. V gave up 3 bases and J gave up 5 bases, with 7 bases separating them. The CDR3 DNA follows: TGTGCCAGCAGCTTTACAGGGTATGGCTACACCTTC. Protein: CASSFTGYGYTF.

This sequence joins TRBV19 and TRBJ1-5, with no clear D. There are 13 residues in the CDR3. Trimming pared 6 bases from V and 5 bases from J, leaving 11 bases between. Germline CDR1 reads LNHDA; CDR2 reads SQIVND (reference sequence). The CDR3 DNA follows: TGTGCCAGTAGGGGCAGGCGAGATCAGCCCCAGCATTTT. It encodes CASRGRRDQPQHF.

The chain employs TRBV6-5 and TRBJ2-7; D might be TRBD2 (6 bases). CDR1 MNHEY and CDR2 SVGAGI come from the germline V gene. V lost 0 bases and J lost 6, with 12 bases in between. The CDR3 covers 14 residues. The CDR3 loop reads CASSYSGLPAEQYF. DNA of the CDR3: TGTGCCAGCAGTTACTCGGGACTTCCAGCCGAGCAGTACTTC.

The rearrangement uses TRBV24-1 and TRBJ1-1, with D possibly TRBD1 on 6 matching bases. This CDR3 has 16 amino acids. Trimming left V 5 bases short and J 0 bases short, with 15 bases between. Germline assignment: CDR1 KGHDR and CDR2 SFDVKD. The CDR3 DNA reads as TGTGCCACCAGTGGACAGGAGGATCCTGTGAACACTGAAGCTTTCTTT. The encoded protein is CATSGQEDPVNTEAFF.

The chain carries TRBV5-1 and TRBJ1-1; tentative D call: TRBD1 (5 bases). Trimming pared 4 bases from V and 6 bases from J, leaving 22 bases between. The CDR3 covers 16 residues. Germline V gene data show CDR1 as SGHRS and CDR2 as YFSETQ. CDR3 region: CASSPILIARAAEAFF. CDR3 DNA sequence: TGCGCCAGCAGCCCGATTCTAATCGCCAGGGCGGCTGAAGCTTTCTTT. The whole variable domain, filled in from reference TRBV5-1 and TRBJ1-1, reads KAGVTQTPRYLIKTRGQQVTLSCSPISGHRSVSWYQQTPGQGLQFLFEYFSETQRNKGNFPGRFSGRQFSNSRSEMNVSTLELGDSALYLCASSPILIARAAEAFFGQGTRLTVV.

The J gene is TRBJ2-3, the V gene TRBV13, with unresolved D. V shed 5 bases and J shed 0 bases, with 15 bases lying between them. There are 16 residues in the CDR3. CDR1 PRHDT and CDR2 FYEKMQ come from the germline V gene (reference sequence). CDR3 region: CASSPLGGRSTDTQYF. The CDR3 DNA reads as TGTGCCAGCAGCCCGCTGGGTGGCCGGAGCACAGATACGCAGTATTTT. Combining the CDR3 with reference TRBV13 and TRBJ2-3 gives the whole variable domain AAGVIQSPRHLIKEKRETATLKCYPIPRHDTVYWYQQGPGQDPQFLISFYEKMQSDKGSIPDRFSAQQFSDYHSELNMSSLELGDSALYFCASSPLGGRSTDTQYFGPGTRLTVL.

The chain combines TRBV5-1 with TRBJ1-1, with unresolved D. CDR3 size: 14 residues. V shed 4 bases and J shed 8 bases, with 18 bases lying between them. The germline V gene has CDR1 SGHRS and CDR2 YFSETQ. CDR3 sequence (DNA): TGCGCCAGCAGCATCCCGGGGTCCACGGGAGAAGCTTTCTTT. This sequence encodes CASSIPGSTGEAFF.

This sequence joins TRBV6-5 and TRBJ2-5; possible D gene TRBD2, 5 bases. Germline V gene sequence: CDR1 MNHEY, CDR2 SVGAGI. This CDR3 has 16 amino acids. V was trimmed by 0 bases and J by 4 bases, leaving 15 bases between them. This CDR3 reads CASSYSDRGSGETQYF. CDR3 in DNA: TGTGCCAGCAGTTACTCTGATAGAGGGTCTGGAGAGACCCAGTACTTC.

The V and J genes are TRBV19 and TRBJ1-6; 8 bases agree with TRBD1. This CDR3 contains 15 residues. The germline gives CDR1 LNHDA, CDR2 SQIVND (reference sequence). Trimming removed 3 bases from V and 10 bases from J; junction bases left unmatched: 8. The CDR3 DNA reads as TGTGCCAGTAGTATCGACAGGGGACAAAGATCACCCCTCCACTTT. Protein product: CASSIDRGQRSPLHF.

Worth noting for this clone: Other DNA variants within this sample encode the same CDR3. The gene calls are TRBV19 and TRBJ1-1; no clear D gene. V lost 0 bases to trimming and J lost 0 bases, with 2 bases between them. The CDR3 covers 13 residues. CDR1 is LNHDA and CDR2 is SQIVND in the germline V gene (reference sequence). The CDR3 nucleotides are TGTGCCAGTAGTATAGATCTGAACACTGAAGCTTTCTTT. Translating it yields CASSIDLNTEAFF.

The J gene is TRBJ1-5, the V gene TRBV6-5; D is ambiguous. Trimming shortened V by 2 bases and J by 4 bases, and 6 bases separated the two germline ends. The CDR3 sequence is 13 residues long. Looked up from germline, CDR1 is MNHEY and CDR2 is SVGAGI. CDR3 in amino acids: CASSYNPNQPQHF. CDR3 in DNA: TGTGCCAGCAGTTACAATCCAAATCAGCCCCAGCATTTT.

Details on this clone: At one boundary the junction diverges from the germline segment, which might be a read error. The genes are TRBV4-3 and TRBJ1-2; possibly TRBD1 for D (6 bases). This CDR3 is built from 15 residues. Germline assignment: CDR1 LGHNA and CDR2 YSLEER. The CDR3 sequence: CASSQDYREGVRATF. DNA of the CDR3: TGCGCCAGCAGCCAGGACTACAGGGAAGGTGTAAGGGCCACATTC.

This CDR3 reads CATSRGTGEGQYF. In DNA form, the CDR3 reads TGTGCCACCAGCAGAGGGACAGGAGAAGGGCAGTACTTC. The genes are TRBV15 and TRBJ2-7; 7 bases match TRBD1. V was clipped by 1 base and J by 9 bases; unmatched bases: 6. Germline V gene data show CDR1 as LNHNV and CDR2 as YYDKDF (reference sequence). This CDR3 region has 13 residues.

The chain joins TRBV30 to TRBJ2-1; D ambiguous. This CDR3 is built from 13 residues. V lost 1 base, J lost 2 bases, and 6 bases lay in between. In germline, CDR1 is GTSNPN, CDR2 SVGIG (reference sequence). The CDR3 loop reads CAWSGTAYNEQFF. CDR3 DNA sequence: TGTGCCTGGAGTGGGACGGCCTACAATGAGCAGTTCTTC.

The V call is TRBV30, the J call TRBJ1-2, with a tentative D call TRBD1 (5 bases). V gave up 8 bases and J gave up 6 bases, with 16 bases separating them. Germline V lookup: CDR1 GTSNPN, CDR2 SVGIG (reference sequence). This CDR3 contains 12 residues. CDR3 nucleotides: TGTGCCGCACTCCTCGGGGGGAATGGCTACACCTTC. Protein: CAALLGGNGYTF.

This clone has just a few counts. V and J are TRBV7-9 and TRBJ2-5; D is uncertain. The ends were cut back, 4 bases at V and 5 bases at J, with 11 bases in the middle. CDR3 length equals 13 residues. Germline CDR1 is SEHNR and CDR2 is FQNEAQ (reference sequence). The CDR3 nucleotides are TGTGCCAGCAGCTGGAGCGTGTCGGAGACCCAGTACTTC. Its translation: CASSWSVSETQYF. The full variable domain, completed using reference TRBV7-9 and TRBJ2-5, is DTGVSQNPRHKITKRGQNVTFRCDPISEHNRLYWYRQTLGQGPEFLTYFQNEAQLEKSRLLSDRFSAERPKGSFSTLEIQRTEQGDSAMYLCASSWSVSETQYFGPGTRLLVL.

The chain has TRBV24-1 and TRBJ2-1, with unresolved D. With 0 bases removed from V and 2 bases from J, the gap between germline ends came to 7 bases. The CDR3 consists of 15 residues. CDR1 is KGHDR, CDR2 SFDVKD, per germline. CDR3 sequence reads: CATSDLRSPYNEQFF. DNA for the CDR3: TGTGCCACCAGTGATTTGAGGAGTCCCTACAATGAGCAGTTCTTC.

V and J are TRBV27 and TRBJ2-2, with D perhaps matching TRBD2 (5 bases). The CDR3 length is 15 residues. CDR1 is MNHEY and CDR2 is SMNVEV in the germline V gene (reference sequence). V lost 6 bases and J lost 4, with 15 bases in between. The CDR3 DNA is TGTGCCAGCAGGGAAGAGGGCTTAGTCACCGGGGAGCTGTTTTTT. Translated: CASREEGLVTGELFF.

As for this clone: Other DNA sequences in the same sample also yield this CDR3. V is TRBV7-2 and J is TRBJ2-5, with D possibly being TRBD1 or TRBD2 (6 bases each). The CDR3 loop spans 14 amino acids. The V gene's germline CDR1 is SGHTA and CDR2 FQGNSA. Trimming stripped 1 base from V and 2 bases from J, with 8 bases between. The CDR3 nucleotides read TGTGCCAGCAGCTTAGGAGGGGGGCAAGAGACCCAGTACTTC. Translated, it gives CASSLGGGQETQYF.

Only a few counts were recorded for this clone. The V gene is TRBV12-3 or TRBV12-4, the J gene TRBJ2-7; D not resolved. V gave up 1 base and J gave up 5 bases, with 6 bases separating them. This CDR3 is 12 amino acids long. CDR3 sequence: CASSLVGNEQYF. The DNA for the CDR3 is TGTGCCAGCAGTTTAGTAGGGAACGAGCAGTACTTC.

This chain links TRBV7-3 with TRBJ2-2; 14 bases map to TRBD2. The germline V gene has CDR1 SGHTA and CDR2 FQGTGA. This CDR3 spans 19 amino acids. The junction had 14 bases not matched to a gene; V was cut back by 5 bases and J by 6 bases. The DNA of the CDR3 is TGTGCCAGCAGCCGTATTCCGGGACTAGCGGGGGACAATGCCGGGGAGCTGTTTTTT. Protein sequence: CASSRIPGLAGDNAGELFF.

The CDR3 DNA follows: TGTGCCAGCAGCTTCTGGACAGGGGGGAGACTAAGGGCCGGGGAGCTGTTTTTT. This translates into CASSFWTGGRLRAGELFF. The V gene is TRBV5-4, the J gene TRBJ2-2; 10 bases match TRBD1. Germline V gives CDR1 SGHNT, CDR2 YYREEE (reference sequence). J lost 6 bases, V lost 2 bases, and 13 bases had no gene match. The CDR3 is 18 residues long.

The chain links TRBV5-4 to TRBJ2-3; 7 positions match TRBD1. This CDR3 has 16 amino acids. V was pared by 0 bases and J by 3 bases, with 7 bases of the junction left unmatched. CDR1 is SGHNT, CDR2 YYREEE, per germline (reference sequence). The CDR3 coding sequence is TGTGCCAGCAGCTTGGAGGGCCTGACAGGGACAGATACGCAGTATTTT. Translating gives CASSLEGLTGTDTQYF.